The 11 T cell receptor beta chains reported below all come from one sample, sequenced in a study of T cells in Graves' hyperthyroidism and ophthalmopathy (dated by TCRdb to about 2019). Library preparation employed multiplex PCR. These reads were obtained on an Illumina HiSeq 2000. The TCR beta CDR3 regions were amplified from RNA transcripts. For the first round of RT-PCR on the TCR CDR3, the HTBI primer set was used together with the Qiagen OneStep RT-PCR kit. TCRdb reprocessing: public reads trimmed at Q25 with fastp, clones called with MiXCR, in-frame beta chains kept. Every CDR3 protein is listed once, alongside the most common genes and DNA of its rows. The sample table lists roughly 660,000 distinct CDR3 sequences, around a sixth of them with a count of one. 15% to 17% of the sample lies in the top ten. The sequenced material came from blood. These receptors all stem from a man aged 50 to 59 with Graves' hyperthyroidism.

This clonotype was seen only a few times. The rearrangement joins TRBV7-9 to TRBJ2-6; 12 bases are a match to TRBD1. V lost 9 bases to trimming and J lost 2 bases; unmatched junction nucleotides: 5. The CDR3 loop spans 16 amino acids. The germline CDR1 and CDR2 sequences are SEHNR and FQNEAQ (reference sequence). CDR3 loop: CASPGTGGAGANVLTF. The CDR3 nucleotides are TGTGCCAGTCCCGGGACAGGGGGCGCTGGGGCCAACGTCCTGACTTTC.

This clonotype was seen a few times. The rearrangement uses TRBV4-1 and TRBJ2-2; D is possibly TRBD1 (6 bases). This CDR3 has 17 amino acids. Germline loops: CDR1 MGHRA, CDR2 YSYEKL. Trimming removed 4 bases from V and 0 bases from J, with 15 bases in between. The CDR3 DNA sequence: TGCGCCAGCAGCCCTAGCATTGGGGGCTCGAACACCGGGGAGCTGTTTTTT. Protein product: CASSPSIGGSNTGELFF.

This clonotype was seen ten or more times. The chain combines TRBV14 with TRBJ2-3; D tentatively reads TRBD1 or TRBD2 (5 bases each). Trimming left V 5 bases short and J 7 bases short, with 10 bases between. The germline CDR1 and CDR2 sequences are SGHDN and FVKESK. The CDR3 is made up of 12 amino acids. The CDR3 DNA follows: TGTGCCAGCAGCGAGGGACGGCATACGCAGTATTTT. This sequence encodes CASSEGRHTQYF. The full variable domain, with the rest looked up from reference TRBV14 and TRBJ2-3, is EAGVTQFPSHSVIEKGQTVTLRCDPISGHDNLYWYRRVMGKEIKFLLHFVKESKQDESGMPNNRFLAERTGGTYSTLKVQPAELEDSGVYFCASSEGRHTQYFGPGTRLTVL.

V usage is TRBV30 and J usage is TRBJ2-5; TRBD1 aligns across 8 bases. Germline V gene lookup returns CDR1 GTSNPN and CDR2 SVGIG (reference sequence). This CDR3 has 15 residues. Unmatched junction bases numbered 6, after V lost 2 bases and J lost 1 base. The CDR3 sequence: CAWSRQGRGQETQYF. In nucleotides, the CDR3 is TGTGCCTGGAGTAGACAGGGGAGAGGCCAAGAGACCCAGTACTTC.

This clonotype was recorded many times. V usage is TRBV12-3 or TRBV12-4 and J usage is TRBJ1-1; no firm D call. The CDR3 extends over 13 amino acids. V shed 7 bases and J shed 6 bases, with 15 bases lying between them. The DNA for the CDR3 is TGTGCCAGCATCTCAAGTGGGGTCCCTGAAGCTTTCTTT. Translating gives CASISSGVPEAFF.

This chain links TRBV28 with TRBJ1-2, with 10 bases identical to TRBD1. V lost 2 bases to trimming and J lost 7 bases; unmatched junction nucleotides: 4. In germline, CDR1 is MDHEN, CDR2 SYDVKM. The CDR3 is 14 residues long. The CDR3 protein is CASSLSDRGLGYTF. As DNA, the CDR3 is TGTGCCAGCAGTTTAAGTGACAGGGGGCTTGGCTACACCTTC.

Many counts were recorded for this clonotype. The CDR3 nucleotides read TGTGCCAGCAGCCCGGGCAGGGGGCATGACTACACCTTC. Amino acid sequence: CASSPGRGHDYTF. This chain links TRBV7-9 with TRBJ1-2; 8 nucleotides align to TRBD1. The germline CDR1 and CDR2 sequences are SEHNR and FQNEAQ (reference sequence). J lost 10 bases, V lost 5 bases, and 9 bases had no gene match. The length of the CDR3 is 13 residues.

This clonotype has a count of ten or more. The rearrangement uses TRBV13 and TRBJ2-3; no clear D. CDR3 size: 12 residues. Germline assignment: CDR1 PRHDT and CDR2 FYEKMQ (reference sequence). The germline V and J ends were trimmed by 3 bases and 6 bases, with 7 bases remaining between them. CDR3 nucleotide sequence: TGTGCCAGCAGCTTTCCCCCCGATACGCAGTATTTT. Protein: CASSFPPDTQYF.

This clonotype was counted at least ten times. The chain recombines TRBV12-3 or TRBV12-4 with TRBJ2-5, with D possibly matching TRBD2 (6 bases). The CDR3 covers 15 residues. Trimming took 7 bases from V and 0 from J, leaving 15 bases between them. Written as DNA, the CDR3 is TGTGCCAGCACCAAGGCGGGAAGGTACCAAGAGACCCAGTACTTC. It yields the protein CASTKAGRYQETQYF.

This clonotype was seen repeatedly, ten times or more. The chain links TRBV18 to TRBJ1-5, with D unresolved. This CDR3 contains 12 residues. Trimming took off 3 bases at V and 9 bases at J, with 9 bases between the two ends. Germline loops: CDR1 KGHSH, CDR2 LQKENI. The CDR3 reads CASSPGFWPQHF. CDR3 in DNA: TGTGCCAGCTCACCTGGGTTTTGGCCCCAGCATTTT.

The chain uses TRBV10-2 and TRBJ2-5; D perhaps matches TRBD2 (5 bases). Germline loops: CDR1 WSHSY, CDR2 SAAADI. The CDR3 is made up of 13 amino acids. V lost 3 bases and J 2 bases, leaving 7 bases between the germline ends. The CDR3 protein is CASSEAAQETQYF. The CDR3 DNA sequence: TGCGCCAGCAGTGAAGCGGCTCAAGAGACCCAGTACTTC.